These 28 T cell receptor beta chains originate from one sample sequenced in a study of blood T cell repertoires in COVID-19. The method was immunoSEQ multiplex PCR; TCRdb's version includes in-frame clones alone and lacks a portion of them. The table shows fewer than 300,000 clones, with about 86% occurring only once. The sequenced sample consisted of peripheral blood. Receptor source: an older woman with active or convalescent COVID-19.

This CDR3 is CASSDSTGPGTEAFF. As DNA, the CDR3 is TGTGCCAGCAGTGACTCGACAGGACCAGGCACTGAAGCTTTCTTT. This chain uses TRBV6-4 with TRBJ1-1; possibly TRBD1 for D (6 bases). V lost 0 bases to trimming and J lost 4 bases, with 12 bases between them. CDR1 is MRHNA and CDR2 is SNTAGT in the germline V gene. The CDR3 loop spans 15 amino acids.

J is TRBJ1-2 and V is TRBV10-3; 8 bases fit TRBD1. Germline CDR1 is ENHRY and CDR2 is SYGVKD. Trimming removed 9 bases from V and 5 bases from J; junction bases left unmatched: 11. This CDR3 is 14 amino acids long. The CDR3 region has the DNA TGTGCCATAAACGGGGACAGGCCGGAGTATGGCTACACCTTC. It codes for CAINGDRPEYGYTF.

The V gene is TRBV11-2, the J gene TRBJ2-5; the D gene is possibly TRBD2 (5 bases). This CDR3 has 16 amino acids. The V gene lost 2 bases and the J gene lost 5 bases, with 18 bases spanning the gap. Germline V gene sequence: CDR1 SGHAT, CDR2 FQNNGV. The CDR3 loop reads CASSLLSGRSGETQYF. The CDR3 bases are TGTGCCAGCAGCTTATTGTCAGGCCGGTCGGGGGAGACCCAGTACTTC.

V and J are TRBV7-9 and TRBJ2-7; TRBD1 aligns across 7 bases. There are 15 residues in the CDR3. The ends lost 5 bases at V and 5 bases at J; junction bases unmatched: 12. Looked up from germline, CDR1 is SEHNR and CDR2 is FQNEAQ (reference sequence). The CDR3 loop is CASSTLDRRGNEQYF. As DNA, the CDR3 is TGTGCCAGCAGCACCCTGGACAGGCGAGGAAACGAGCAGTACTTC.

The V and J genes are TRBV7-3 and TRBJ2-2; the match to TRBD1 covers 9 bases. V gave up 5 bases and J gave up 1 base; unmatched junction bases: 2. The CDR3 sequence is 15 residues long. Germline values: CDR1 SGHTA, CDR2 FQGTGA. The CDR3 protein is CASSPTGGNTGELFF. CDR3 sequence (DNA): TGTGCCAGCAGCCCGACAGGGGGGAACACCGGGGAGCTGTTTTTT.

The chain recombines TRBV7-9 with TRBJ2-1; 7 bases align to TRBD2. V dropped 6 bases and J dropped 3; count of bases not matched to a gene: 17. The CDR3 extends over 18 amino acids. CDR1 and CDR2 (germline): SEHNR, FQNEAQ (reference sequence). CDR3 in DNA: TGTGCCAGCAGATCCGGGACTACGGAGAGGCCTTACTACAATGAGCAGTTCTTC. Protein sequence: CASRSGTTERPYYNEQFF.

The chain links TRBV15 to TRBJ1-2; 7 bases line up with TRBD1. CDR1 and CDR2 from the germline V gene are LNHNV and YYDKDF (reference sequence). V gave up 2 bases and J gave up 7 bases; unmatched junction bases: 4. The CDR3 spans 13 residues. CDR3 DNA: TGTGCCACCAGCAGAACACACAGGGGTGGCTACACCTTC. Translation: CATSRTHRGGYTF.

The V call is TRBV4-2, the J call TRBJ1-2, with D perhaps matching TRBD1 (5 bases). CDR1 and CDR2 from the germline V gene are LGHNA and YNFKEQ. The V end was cut by 1 base, the J end by 2 bases, with 8 bases between. This CDR3 has 14 residues. Written as DNA, the CDR3 is TGTGCCAGCAGCCAAGCCGACAGAAACTATGGCTACACCTTC. Translating gives CASSQADRNYGYTF.

This rearrangement joins TRBV27 to TRBJ1-2; the match to TRBD1 covers 7 bases. The V gene's germline CDR1 is MNHEY and CDR2 SMNVEV (reference sequence). V shed 6 bases, J shed 3 bases, and the junction held 4 bases outside the gene matches. The CDR3 runs to 13 residues. CDR3 sequence (DNA): TGTGCCAGCAGCCACGACAGGGACTATGGCTACACCTTC. Translation gives CASSHDRDYGYTF.

The chain employs TRBV7-9 and TRBJ2-7; TRBD1 is a possible D gene (6 bases). This CDR3 has 14 residues. Per germline, CDR1 SEHNR and CDR2 FQNEAQ (reference sequence). Trimming took off 1 base at V and 5 bases at J, with 12 bases between the two ends. CDR3 protein: CASSLGQGFNEQYF. CDR3 DNA sequence: TGTGCCAGCAGCTTAGGCCAGGGGTTCAACGAGCAGTACTTC.

This chain uses TRBV5-1 with TRBJ2-7, with TRBD2 matching over 8 bases. In germline, CDR1 is SGHRS, CDR2 YFSETQ. V dropped 0 bases and J dropped 4; count of bases not matched to a gene: 9. CDR3 size: 16 residues. In nucleotides, the CDR3 is TGCGCCAGCAGCTTGGTGGGCGGCGGGGGGATTTACGAGCAGTACTTC. It is translated as CASSLVGGGGIYEQYF. Combining the CDR3 with reference TRBV5-1 and TRBJ2-7 gives the whole variable domain KAGVTQTPRYLIKTRGQQVTLSCSPISGHRSVSWYQQTPGQGLQFLFEYFSETQRNKGNFPGRFSGRQFSNSRSEMNVSTLELGDSALYLCASSLVGGGGIYEQYFGPGTRLTVT.

This clone has a handful of counts. This chain uses TRBV19 with TRBJ2-7; 7 bases fit TRBD1. Germline CDR1 is LNHDA and CDR2 is SQIVND (reference sequence). V lost 6 bases to trimming and J lost 3 bases; unmatched junction nucleotides: 8. The CDR3 contains 14 residues. In DNA form, the CDR3 reads TGTGCCAGTAGAGTCCGGGCAGGGGGCTACGAGCAGTACTTC. It translates to CASRVRAGGYEQYF.

The V and J genes are TRBV10-3 and TRBJ1-2; weak D call: TRBD1 (5 bases). Deletions cut 4 bases from V and 0 bases from J, with 12 bases between. From germline, CDR1 is ENHRY and CDR2 SYGVKD. This CDR3 has 15 amino acids. The CDR3 loop reads CAISVGAQPNYGYTF. CDR3 coding DNA: TGTGCCATCAGTGTTGGGGCCCAACCTAACTATGGCTACACCTTC.

The chain uses TRBV6-5 and TRBJ1-2; maybe TRBD1 (5 bases). Germline CDR1 and CDR2: MNHEY and SVGAGI. The V gene lost 4 bases and the J gene lost 7 bases, with 19 bases spanning the gap. The CDR3 is 15 amino acids. CDR3 sequence: CASSLVAGRKAGYTF. The CDR3 bases are TGTGCCAGCAGTTTAGTGGCGGGGCGGAAGGCTGGCTACACCTTC.

This clone was detected once. The rearrangement uses TRBV15 and TRBJ2-7, with D maybe TRBD1 (5 bases). CDR1 is LNHNV, CDR2 YYDKDF, per germline (reference sequence). This CDR3 spans 11 amino acids. With 5 bases removed from V and 3 bases from J, the gap between germline ends came to 5 bases. The CDR3 loop reads CATSDSYEQYF. The CDR3 bases are TGTGCCACCAGCGACAGCTACGAGCAGTACTTC.

The V gene is TRBV5-1, the J gene TRBJ2-3; a weak D match, TRBD1 (6 bases). Germline loops: CDR1 SGHRS, CDR2 YFSETQ. V dropped 1 base and J dropped 1 base, with 10 bases sitting between them. The CDR3 is 15 amino acids. As DNA, the CDR3 is TGCGCCAGCAGCTTGTGGCCAGGGGGCACAGATACGCAGTATTTT. Protein: CASSLWPGGTDTQYF.

The chain uses TRBV19 and TRBJ1-2, with a tentative D call TRBD1 (6 bases). The CDR3 has 13 residues. The V gene lost 8 bases and the J gene lost 4 bases, with 14 bases spanning the gap. Germline CDR1 and CDR2: LNHDA and SQIVND (reference sequence). The CDR3 coding sequence is TGTGCCAGTGGGGGCATAATGGGCTATGGCTACACCTTC. Translating it yields CASGGIMGYGYTF.

The chain recombines TRBV5-4 with TRBJ2-5; 7 bases are a match to TRBD1. The V segment lost 0 bases and the J segment 2 bases; nucleotides outside the gene matches: 7. CDR1 and CDR2 (germline): SGHNT, YYREEE (reference sequence). The CDR3 runs 16 residues. The chain's CDR3 is CASSLAPGGPQETQYF. The DNA for the CDR3 is TGTGCCAGCAGCTTGGCTCCAGGGGGACCTCAAGAGACCCAGTACTTC.

CDR3 coding DNA: TGCGCCAGCAGCCGTCAACCGGGACGCCCCGGGACAAGGAACACTGAAGCTTTCTTT. It codes for CASSRQPGRPGTRNTEAFF. The V call is TRBV4-1, the J call TRBJ1-1; D may be TRBD1 (6 bases). The length of the CDR3 is 19 residues. From germline, CDR1 is MGHRA and CDR2 YSYEKL. Between the trimmed V and J ends, which lost 4 bases and 1 base, there was a span of 25 bases.

Note on this clone: A read error may account for a junction end that differs from germline. V usage is TRBV4-2 and J usage is TRBJ2-5; TRBD2 is a possible D gene (5 bases). The CDR3 is 14 residues long. Germline V lookup: CDR1 LGHNA, CDR2 YNFKEQ. CDR3 DNA sequence: TGTGCCAGCAGCCAAGAGAGGGTGGGAGAGATCCAGTACTTC. It encodes CASSQERVGEIQYF.

This rearrangement joins TRBV7-3 to TRBJ2-7; 10 bases line up with TRBD2. This CDR3 spans 15 amino acids. Per germline, CDR1 SGHTA and CDR2 FQGTGA. The junction had 1 base not matched to a gene; V was cut back by 0 bases and J by 2 bases. DNA of the CDR3: TGTGCCAGCAGCTTAACCAGCGGGGGGGCCTACGAGCAGTACTTC. Protein product: CASSLTSGGAYEQYF.

The chain uses TRBV10-3 and TRBJ1-1, with D possibly TRBD1 on 6 matching bases. CDR3 size: 15 residues. Germline V gene lookup returns CDR1 ENHRY and CDR2 SYGVKD. V lost 0 bases and J 2 bases, leaving 10 bases between the germline ends. The CDR3 DNA is TGTGCCATCAGTGAGTCTGCAGGGGTAAACACTGAAGCTTTCTTT. It translates to CAISESAGVNTEAFF.

The CDR3 DNA is TGTGCCAGCAGACCCACATCGGGCAGGGGGTCCCATGGCTACACCTTC. Protein sequence: CASRPTSGRGSHGYTF. The rearrangement uses TRBV6-6 and TRBJ1-2, with 7 positions matching TRBD1. V dropped 6 bases and J dropped 6; count of bases not matched to a gene: 16. CDR1 is MNHNY and CDR2 is SVGAGI in the germline V gene (reference sequence). The CDR3 spans 16 residues.

The V gene is TRBV5-4, the J gene TRBJ2-5, with 9 bases that match TRBD2. CDR3 length: 15 residues. Germline V gene data show CDR1 as SGHNT and CDR2 as YYREEE (reference sequence). J was trimmed by 4 bases and V by 4 bases; bases with no gene match: 8. The CDR3 here is CASSHQRGAGETQYF. In DNA form, the CDR3 reads TGTGCCAGCAGCCACCAGCGGGGGGCGGGAGAGACCCAGTACTTC.

The chain joins TRBV15 to TRBJ2-3, with D possibly matching TRBD2 (6 bases). Germline loops: CDR1 LNHNV, CDR2 YYDKDF (reference sequence). The CDR3 sequence is 16 residues long. The ends were cut back, 5 bases at V and 1 base at J, with 16 bases in the middle. The CDR3 coding sequence is TGTGCCACCAGCCCCGGGACTTCCTTTCGCACAGATACGCAGTATTTT. Amino acid sequence: CATSPGTSFRTDTQYF.

This sequence joins TRBV5-6 and TRBJ2-1; 9 bases align to TRBD2. This CDR3 contains 16 residues. V lost 5 bases, J lost 7 bases, and 13 bases stayed unmatched. The germline V gene has CDR1 SGHDT and CDR2 YYEEEE. The CDR3 sequence is CASSGGGATFMNEQFF. DNA for the CDR3: TGTGCCAGCAGTGGCGGGGGGGCCACGTTTATGAATGAGCAGTTCTTC.

The chain's CDR3 is CASSLGSRAFHTDTQYF. The CDR3 region has the DNA TGTGCCAGCAGCTTAGGGTCCAGGGCTTTCCACACAGATACGCAGTATTTT. The genes are TRBV7-9 and TRBJ2-3, with D tentatively TRBD1 (5 bases). Trimming took off 1 base at V and 2 bases at J, with 16 bases between the two ends. Germline V gene lookup returns CDR1 SEHNR and CDR2 FQNEAQ (reference sequence). This CDR3 is built from 17 residues.

The rearrangement joins TRBV4-3 to TRBJ1-1, with no clear D. This CDR3 is 15 amino acids long. V lost 0 bases to trimming and J lost 4 bases, with 12 bases between them. CDR1 and CDR2 (germline): LGHNA, YSLEER. The CDR3 DNA is TGCGCCAGCAGCCAAGATCGCGGCGCGGGCACTGAAGCTTTCTTT. This translates into CASSQDRGAGTEAFF.